The present T cell receptor (beta chain) was sequenced within a study of chemoradiotherapy in HPV16-positive cancers. CDR3 length equals 12 residues. CDR1 is SGHDN and CDR2 is FVKESK in the germline V gene. The repertoire was sequenced with immunoSEQ multiplex PCR; TCRdb's copy has only in-frame clones and lacks some. This table has 1,500 or so clones, around 83% appearing once. The clonotype comes from a human donor with HPV-associated anogenital cancer. The rearrangement links TRBV14 to TRBJ2-5; D is undetermined. Judging by the DNA end, TRBJ2-7 fits better; the J call may be wrong. The sequenced sample was tumor tissue, obtained from a patient who underwent chemoradiotherapy. CDR3 nucleotide sequence: TGTGCCAGCAGCCAAGATTGGGCCGAGCAGTACTTC. Protein product: CASSQDWAEQYF.